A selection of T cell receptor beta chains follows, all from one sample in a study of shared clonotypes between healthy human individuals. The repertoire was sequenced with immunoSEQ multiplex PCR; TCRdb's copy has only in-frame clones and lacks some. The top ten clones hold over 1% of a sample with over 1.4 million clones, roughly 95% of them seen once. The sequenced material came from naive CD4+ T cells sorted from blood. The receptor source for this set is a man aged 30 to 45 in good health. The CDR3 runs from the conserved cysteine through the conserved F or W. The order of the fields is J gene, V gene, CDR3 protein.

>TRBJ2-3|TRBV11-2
CASSTPAILHIDTQYF
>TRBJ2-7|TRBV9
CASSARGDSSYEQYF
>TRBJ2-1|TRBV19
CASRTGLFGTNSSYNEQFF
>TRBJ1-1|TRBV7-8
CASTEVSRVKAFF
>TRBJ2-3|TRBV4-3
CASSQSSGIGTDTQYF
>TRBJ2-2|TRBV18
CASSRKTGEEGTGELFF
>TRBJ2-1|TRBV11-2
CASSLWKLAGNANEQFF
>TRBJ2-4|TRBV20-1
CSAGQGIQYF
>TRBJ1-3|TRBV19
CASSGRTGINTIYF
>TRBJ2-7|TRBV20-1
CSARGTAEQYF
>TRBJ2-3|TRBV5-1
CASSSGLAGGFGTDTQYF
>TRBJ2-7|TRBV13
CASSLGFGISSSYEQYF
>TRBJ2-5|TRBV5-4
CASSLEAGVETQYF
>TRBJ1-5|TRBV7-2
CASNPTGVFNQPQHF
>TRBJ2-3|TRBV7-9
CASSPRLVSDTQYF
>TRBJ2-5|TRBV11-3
CASSLDGRSGTQYF
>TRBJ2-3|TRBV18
CASSLPPVGTVYSTDTQYF
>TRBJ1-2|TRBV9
CASSVVGKWTGDSYYGYTF
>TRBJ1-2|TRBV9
CASSVATTGFNYGYTF
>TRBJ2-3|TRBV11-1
CASSFRVGGQATDTQYF
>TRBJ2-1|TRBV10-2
CASSEPGLAGGGSYNEQFF
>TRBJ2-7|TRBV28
CASSPNFGGLAGGGNEQYF
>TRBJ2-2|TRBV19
CASRDRGLNTGELFF
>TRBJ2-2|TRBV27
CASSLFDTGELFF
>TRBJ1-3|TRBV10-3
CAISDVVAGNTIYF
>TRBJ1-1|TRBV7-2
CASSPPLGNTEAFF
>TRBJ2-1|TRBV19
CASKRTSGNEQFF
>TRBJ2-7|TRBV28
CASSTDRALSYEQYF
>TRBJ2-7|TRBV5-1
CASSLGTGSSYEQYF